Below, 20 T cell receptor beta chains from the same sample are listed, as sequenced in a study of blood T cells in healthy people across ages. For the second PCR, which ran for roughly 6 to 11 cycles, a sample-barcoded 5' primer and a J-beta primer mix were used. TCRdb used MiXCR to reprocess the 5' RACE reads, holding one entry per CDR3 protein. In the table there are about 810,000 distinct CDR3 sequences, about 34% of which are singletons. Input material: blood. The receptors were gathered from a man aged 18 to 29 in good health.

Only a few counts were recorded for this clonotype. This rearrangement joins TRBV19 to TRBJ2-1; D may be TRBD2 (6 bases). V was pared by 5 bases and J by 6 bases, with 14 bases between. Germline assignment: CDR1 LNHDA and CDR2 SQIVND (reference sequence). The CDR3 is made up of 14 amino acids. In DNA form, the CDR3 reads TGTGCCAGTAGTCCCCCGGGGGAGTTCAATGAGCAGTTCTTC. Amino acid sequence: CASSPPGEFNEQFF.

This clonotype occurred many times. The chain carries TRBV7-2 and TRBJ1-2; 7 bases align to TRBD1. Germline V gene data show CDR1 as SGHTA and CDR2 as FQGNSA. The junction had 8 bases not matched to a gene; V was cut back by 6 bases and J by 4 bases. This CDR3 is 14 amino acids long. CDR3 sequence: CASRPTGTAYGYTF. DNA of the CDR3: TGTGCCAGCAGGCCGACGGGGACAGCCTATGGCTACACCTTC.

The chain employs TRBV29-1 and TRBJ1-2, with 11 bases matching TRBD1. V gave up 7 bases and J gave up 12 bases; unmatched junction bases: 7. The CDR3 loop spans 11 amino acids. Germline V CDR1 and CDR2: SQVTM, ANQGSEA. CDR3: CSAPGQGDHTF. The CDR3 coding sequence is TGCAGCGCTCCGGGACAGGGGGACCACACCTTC.

The sample holds many counts of this clonotype. V is TRBV4-3 and J is TRBJ2-7; D gene uncertain. The CDR3 runs 16 residues. V lost 0 bases, J lost 2 bases, and 14 bases lay in between. The germline CDR1 and CDR2 sequences are LGHNA and YSLEER. In DNA form, the CDR3 reads TGCGCCAGCAGCCAAGACCATAGACGGCTTCCCTACGAGCAGTACTTC. Protein: CASSQDHRRLPYEQYF.

As regards this clonotype: The junction shows a germline mismatch at one end, possibly a read error. The chain's CDR3 is CVSSPQTGGTDTQYF. The DNA of the CDR3 is TGTGTCAGCAGCCCCCAGACAGGGGGAACGGATACGCAGTATTTT. V gene TRBV5-6 combines with J gene TRBJ2-3, with 9 bases fitting TRBD1. This CDR3 is 15 amino acids long. Germline lookup yields CDR1 SGHDT and CDR2 YYEEEE.

This clonotype has a handful of counts. This chain links TRBV25-1 with TRBJ2-3; perhaps TRBD1 as D (6 bases). Looked up from germline, CDR1 is MGHDK and CDR2 is SYGVNS. V was shortened by 6 bases and J by 13 bases, with 14 bases between the two germline ends. The CDR3 spans 11 residues. Here the CDR3 DNA reads TGTGCCAGCAGCCACGGGACATCGGAGTATTTT. This encodes CASSHGTSEYF.

This clonotype was observed a few times. The chain is built from TRBV20-1 and TRBJ2-5, with D unclear. The CDR3 consists of 14 residues. The V end lost 6 bases, the J end lost 2 bases, and 16 bases lay between the germline ends. Germline CDR1 and CDR2: DFQATT and SNEGSKA (reference sequence). CDR3 sequence: CSAPPVASQETQYF. The DNA of the CDR3 is TGCAGTGCCCCTCCCGTCGCCTCACAAGAGACCCAGTACTTC.

Remarks on this clonotype: The junction does not match germline at one end; this may be a read error. V is TRBV4-2 and J is TRBJ2-1, with 7 bases matching TRBD2. The V gene's germline CDR1 is LGHNA and CDR2 YNFKEQ. This CDR3 spans 16 amino acids. The DNA for the CDR3 is TGTGCCAGCAGCCAAGATTTAAGCGGGGTCTACAATGGGCAGTTCTTC. Protein product: CASSQDLSGVYNGQFF.

Note on this clonotype: A much larger clone is a single base away; this may be a read error. The chain couples TRBV4-1 to TRBJ2-3; possibly TRBD2 for D (5 bases). Germline lookup yields CDR1 MGHRA and CDR2 YSYEKL. The CDR3 length is 15 residues. The CDR3 DNA is TGCGCCAGCAGCCAATCCGGGGAAAAGGCAGAAACGCAGTATTTT. Its protein product is CASSQSGEKAETQYF.

This clonotype was counted a few times. The gene calls are TRBV20-1 and TRBJ1-1; 7 bases agree with TRBD1. Looked up from germline, CDR1 is DFQATT and CDR2 is SNEGSKA (reference sequence). Trimming took 1 base from V and 0 from J; bases not matched to a gene: 5. This CDR3 has 15 residues. CDR3 protein: CSARALDRVNTEAFF. CDR3 in DNA: TGCAGTGCTAGAGCCTTAGACAGGGTGAACACTGAAGCTTTCTTT.

As to this clonotype: This may be a read error: a much more frequent sequence differs by one nucleotide. The gene calls are TRBV12-3 or TRBV12-4 and TRBJ2-1; 7 nucleotides agree with TRBD1. CDR3 length: 12 amino acids. Losses at the gene ends were 2 bases for V and 10 bases for J; bases not matched to a gene: 2. The CDR3 loop is CASSLRTGEQFF. The CDR3 DNA sequence: TGTGCCAGCAGTTTACGGACAGGCGAGCAGTTCTTC.

This clonotype was detected many times. The chain employs TRBV14 and TRBJ2-3; D gene unclear. Per the germline V gene, CDR1 is SGHDN and CDR2 is FVKESK. The V end was cut by 1 base, the J end by 7 bases, with 6 bases between. The CDR3 contains 12 residues. The CDR3 here is CASSQGFNTQYF. The DNA for the CDR3 is TGTGCCAGCAGCCAAGGTTTCAATACGCAGTATTTT.

Only a few counts were recorded for this clonotype. The chain is built from TRBV6-5 and TRBJ2-7, with D hard to call. V gave up 11 bases and J gave up 4 bases, with 18 bases separating them. The germline gives CDR1 MNHEY, CDR2 SVGAGI. The CDR3 runs 13 residues. The CDR3 sequence: CAAVRESPYEQYF. CDR3 in DNA: TGTGCCGCCGTGAGAGAGTCCCCTTACGAGCAGTACTTC.

This clonotype was seen repeatedly, ten times or more. V and J are TRBV6-6 and TRBJ1-2; D is perhaps TRBD1 (5 bases). CDR1 and CDR2 from the germline V gene are MNHNY and SVGAGI (reference sequence). The CDR3 extends over 14 amino acids. The germline V and J ends were trimmed by 5 bases and 5 bases, with 15 bases remaining between them. The CDR3 DNA reads TGTGCCAGCAGTATAAGCGGGGGTGGATATGGCTACACCTTC. Protein: CASSISGGGYGYTF.

This sequence joins TRBV20-1 and TRBJ1-4; possibly TRBD1 for D (6 bases). With 3 bases removed from V and 5 bases from J, the gap between germline ends came to 10 bases. Per the germline V gene, CDR1 is DFQATT and CDR2 is SNEGSKA (reference sequence). This CDR3 has 13 residues. The CDR3 DNA reads TGCAGTGCTAGGGGGGCGGGAAATGAAAAACTGTTTTTT. Translated: CSARGAGNEKLFF.

The chain links TRBV7-2 to TRBJ1-6, with D possibly matching TRBD1 (5 bases). The germline gives CDR1 SGHTA, CDR2 FQGNSA. V lost 3 bases and J lost 0, with 15 bases in between. The CDR3 totals 18 residues. The CDR3 is CASSFSGTASSYNSPLHF. CDR3 sequence (DNA): TGTGCCAGCAGCTTCTCCGGGACTGCAAGCTCCTATAATTCACCCCTCCACTTT.

V and J are TRBV20-1 and TRBJ2-3; 7 nucleotides line up with TRBD1. Germline CDR1 reads DFQATT; CDR2 reads SNEGSKA (reference sequence). Losses at the gene ends were 7 bases for V and 0 bases for J; bases not matched to a gene: 13. This CDR3 has 16 amino acids. This chain's CDR3 is CSGRRSDRASTDTQYF. The CDR3 DNA is TGCAGTGGAAGAAGGTCAGACAGGGCTAGCACAGATACGCAGTATTTT.

Concerning this clonotype itself: A much more abundant neighbour one base away suggests this may be a read error. V is TRBV4-1 and J is TRBJ2-1, with D possibly TRBD1 on 6 matching bases. The CDR3 extends over 14 amino acids. Between the trimmed V and J ends, which lost 1 base and 9 bases, there was a span of 13 bases. Germline V CDR1 and CDR2: MGHRA, YSYEKL. The CDR3 reads CASSQGTEITEQFF. CDR3 DNA: TGCGCCAGCAGCCAAGGGACAGAAATTACTGAGCAGTTCTTC.

V is TRBV12-3 or TRBV12-4 and J is TRBJ1-1; 9 bases align to TRBD1. This CDR3 is 15 amino acids long. The junction had 9 bases not matched to a gene; V was cut back by 5 bases and J by 5 bases. This CDR3 is CASSPPGTGKTEAFF. DNA of the CDR3: TGTGCCAGCAGTCCGCCTGGGACAGGGAAAACTGAAGCTTTCTTT.

This clonotype was counted only a few times. The genes are TRBV12-3 or TRBV12-4 and TRBJ2-5, with 9 bases matching TRBD1. The CDR3 spans 13 residues. The V segment lost 6 bases and the J segment 12 bases; nucleotides outside the gene matches: 11. This CDR3 is CASSGQGRGQKYF. The CDR3 nucleotides are TGTGCCAGCAGCGGACAGGGGCGAGGTCAAAAGTACTTC.